Presented here are 25 T cell receptor beta chains from one specimen sequenced in a study of shared clonotypes between healthy human individuals (dated by TCRdb to 2018 to 2020). Library generation was performed with the immunoSEQ multiplex PCR assay. The source is immuneACCESS, and TCRdb retained only in-frame sequences with V and J called. Part of the clones is not carried over; for the studies checked, unresolved V genes explain less than half of this, and the remainder is unexplained. This sample has more than 2,000,000 clones in its table, and approximately 92% of those were observed once. About 0.13% of the sample lies in the top ten. The sequenced material came from naive CD4+ T cells sorted from blood. In light of the paper, this sample's cell subset or site label describes: CD45RA+ positively selected. The receptors were sampled from a man younger than 35 in good health.

To note about this clone: Additional DNA sequences in this sample encode the identical CDR3. The chain links TRBV5-1 to TRBJ2-5; D is perhaps TRBD1 or TRBD2 (5 bases each). V shed 0 bases and J shed 5 bases, with 11 bases lying between them. Per germline, CDR1 SGHRS and CDR2 YFSETQ. The CDR3 runs 14 residues. The CDR3 DNA sequence: TGCGCCAGCAGCTTGGGGCAGGGCGGGGAGACCCAGTACTTC. It specifies CASSLGQGGETQYF.

The rearrangement joins TRBV28 to TRBJ1-5; TRBD1 matches 8 bases. J gave up 4 bases and V 3 bases, and 8 bases lay outside the gene matches. This CDR3 comprises 16 residues. Germline V gene lookup returns CDR1 MDHEN and CDR2 SYDVKM. The CDR3: CASSFPRGPRNQPQHF. The CDR3 DNA follows: TGTGCCAGCAGTTTTCCCAGGGGGCCTCGGAATCAGCCCCAGCATTTT.

The V gene is TRBV13, the J gene TRBJ1-5; tentative D call: TRBD1 (6 bases). V lost 0 bases, J lost 7 bases, and 16 bases lay in between. The CDR3 sequence is 16 residues long. Germline V gives CDR1 PRHDT, CDR2 FYEKMQ (reference sequence). The CDR3 coding sequence is TGTGCCAGCAGCTTAGGTTCCTCGGGGGGGGCCCAGCCCCAGCATTTT. Translation gives CASSLGSSGGAQPQHF.

J is TRBJ2-7 and V is TRBV5-1, with a tentative D call TRBD2 (5 bases). Germline CDR1 SGHRS, CDR2 YFSETQ. The CDR3 runs 12 residues. With 0 bases removed from V and 6 bases from J, the gap between germline ends came to 7 bases. CDR3 nucleotides: TGCGCCAGCAGCTTGGATGCGGGCGAGCAGTACTTC. It is translated as CASSLDAGEQYF.

The chain links TRBV4-1 to TRBJ1-3; 7 bases fit TRBD1. Germline V gene data show CDR1 as MGHRA and CDR2 as YSYEKL. V shed 4 bases, J shed 0 bases, and the junction held 9 bases outside the gene matches. The CDR3 is 17 residues long. CDR3 amino acids: CASSPERQGSSGNTIYF. CDR3 nucleotides: TGCGCCAGCAGCCCGGAGAGACAGGGTAGCTCTGGAAACACCATATATTTT.

V gene TRBV19 combines with J gene TRBJ1-1; TRBD1 might be the D (5 bases). The germline V gene encodes CDR1 LNHDA and CDR2 SQIVND (reference sequence). Trimming left V 4 bases short and J 1 base short, with 13 bases between. CDR3 length: 15 amino acids. The CDR3 region has the DNA TGTGCCAGTAGTAATCAGGGATCCAGGAACACTGAAGCTTTCTTT. Translated: CASSNQGSRNTEAFF.

The chain couples TRBV5-1 to TRBJ1-3; D gene unclear. The CDR3 contains 16 residues. V lost 2 bases and J 0 bases, leaving 12 bases between the germline ends. The germline gives CDR1 SGHRS, CDR2 YFSETQ. CDR3 sequence reads: CASSLSPVISGNTIYF. DNA of the CDR3: TGCGCCAGCAGCTTAAGCCCGGTCATCTCTGGAAACACCATATATTTT. The full variable domain, rest sourced from reference TRBV5-1 and TRBJ1-3, is KAGVTQTPRYLIKTRGQQVTLSCSPISGHRSVSWYQQTPGQGLQFLFEYFSETQRNKGNFPGRFSGRQFSNSRSEMNVSTLELGDSALYLCASSLSPVISGNTIYFGEGSWLTVV.

The chain is built from TRBV19 and TRBJ2-3, with D possibly TRBD2 on 6 matching bases. Trimming cost V 2 bases and J 3 bases, with 9 bases left between them. Germline values: CDR1 LNHDA, CDR2 SQIVND (reference sequence). CDR3 length: 14 residues. DNA for the CDR3: TGTGCCAGTAGTATAAGTCTAGCGACAGATACGCAGTATTTT. As protein: CASSISLATDTQYF.

The CDR3 protein is CASSQGTGAPNEQFF. CDR3 nucleotides: TGTGCCAGCTCACAAGGGACAGGGGCCCCAAATGAGCAGTTCTTC. The gene calls are TRBV18 and TRBJ2-1; 10 bases are shared with TRBD1. V dropped 4 bases and J dropped 7; count of bases not matched to a gene: 7. CDR1 is KGHSH and CDR2 is LQKENI in the germline V gene. This CDR3 contains 15 residues. Based on the CDR3 plus reference TRBV18 and TRBJ2-1, the full variable domain is NAGVMQNPRHLVRRRGQEARLRCSPMKGHSHVYWYRQLPEEGLKFMVYLQKENIIDESGMPKERFSAEFPKEGPSILRIQQVVRGDSAAYFCASSQGTGAPNEQFFGPGTRLTVL.

This sequence joins TRBV10-1 and TRBJ2-1, with unresolved D. With 3 bases removed from V and 9 bases from J, the gap between germline ends came to 9 bases. This CDR3 contains 12 residues. The germline V gene has CDR1 WNHNN and CDR2 SYGVQD (reference sequence). Here the CDR3 reads CASSDLVGEQFF. Here the CDR3 DNA reads TGCGCCAGCAGTGATCTCGTGGGTGAGCAGTTCTTC.

On this clone itself: The junction departs from germline at one end; a sequencing error may be responsible. The rearrangement links TRBV2 to TRBJ2-1, with 8 bases aligning to TRBD2. This CDR3 has 15 residues. Per the germline V gene, CDR1 is SNHLY and CDR2 is FYNNEI. In DNA form, the CDR3 reads TGTGCCAGCAGAGACACTAGCGGCTCCTACAATGGGCAGTTCTTC. The encoded protein is CASRDTSGSYNGQFF.

This chain joins TRBV5-5 and TRBJ2-7, with TRBD1 matching over 9 bases. Germline V gene lookup returns CDR1 SGHKS and CDR2 YYEKEE (reference sequence). J lost 3 bases, V lost 4 bases, and 8 bases had no gene match. The CDR3 covers 15 residues. This CDR3 is CASSLPGQGIYEQYF. The CDR3 bases are TGTGCCAGCAGCCTCCCGGGACAGGGTATCTACGAGCAGTACTTC.

The chain is built from TRBV27 and TRBJ2-5, with a tentative D call TRBD1 (5 bases). Trimming took 1 base from V and 3 from J, leaving 12 bases between them. CDR1 and CDR2 from the germline V gene are MNHEY and SMNVEV (reference sequence). The CDR3 is made up of 15 amino acids. CDR3 coding DNA: TGTGCCAGCAGTTTATTATACAGGCCGAAAGAGACCCAGTACTTC. Amino acid sequence: CASSLLYRPKETQYF.

V gene TRBV19 combines with J gene TRBJ1-3; TRBD1 matches at 7 bases. Per germline, CDR1 LNHDA and CDR2 SQIVND (reference sequence). This CDR3 has 14 amino acids. The trim removed 7 bases at V and 5 bases at J, leaving 8 bases unmatched. In DNA, the CDR3 is TGTGCCAGTACCCCGGAGGGGGCGAGAAACACCATATATTTT. Its protein is CASTPEGARNTIYF.

In this sample, this clone turned up once. The chain couples TRBV5-1 to TRBJ1-2; D not resolved. The CDR3 totals 16 residues. V lost 0 bases and J 8 bases, leaving 20 bases between the germline ends. The germline V gene has CDR1 SGHRS and CDR2 YFSETQ. The CDR3: CASSLGSAAHREGYTF. In nucleotides, the CDR3 is TGCGCCAGCAGCTTGGGGTCGGCGGCGCATAGAGAGGGCTACACCTTC. Using reference TRBV5-1 and TRBJ1-2 for the parts outside the CDR3, the full variable domain is KAGVTQTPRYLIKTRGQQVTLSCSPISGHRSVSWYQQTPGQGLQFLFEYFSETQRNKGNFPGRFSGRQFSNSRSEMNVSTLELGDSALYLCASSLGSAAHREGYTFGSGTRLTVV.

Remarks on this clone: This CDR3 is also generated by other DNA sequences in the sample. V is TRBV29-1 and J is TRBJ1-5; 10 bases are shared with TRBD1. The CDR3 is 13 residues long. Trimming took 7 bases from V and 5 from J; bases not matched to a gene: 5. Germline V gene data show CDR1 as SQVTM and CDR2 as ANQGSEA. The CDR3 sequence is CSASGTGDQPQHF. The CDR3 DNA reads TGCAGCGCCTCCGGGACAGGGGATCAGCCCCAGCATTTT.

This chain links TRBV2 with TRBJ2-1, with TRBD1 as a possible D gene (6 bases). This CDR3 spans 12 amino acids. Trimming removed 6 bases from V and 6 bases from J, with 9 bases in between. Germline V gives CDR1 SNHLY, CDR2 FYNNEI. The CDR3, as DNA: TGTGCCAGCAGACAGGGCCTCAATGAGCAGTTCTTC. Amino acids: CASRQGLNEQFF.

The rearrangement uses TRBV7-6 and TRBJ2-5; D unclear. The CDR3 covers 14 residues. The germline V and J ends were trimmed by 5 bases and 1 base, with 11 bases remaining between them. The germline CDR1 and CDR2 sequences are SGHVS and FNYEAQ. CDR3 bases: TGTGCCAGCAGCCTCGCAACCCTCCAAGAGACCCAGTACTTC. Its protein product is CASSLATLQETQYF.

This chain uses TRBV27 with TRBJ1-6; tentatively, D is TRBD1 (6 bases). Germline CDR1 is MNHEY and CDR2 is SMNVEV (reference sequence). V was cut by 6 bases and J by 0 bases, with 18 bases left in between. This CDR3 has 18 residues. CDR3: CASRFGGPRSSYNSPLHF. The CDR3 region has the DNA TGTGCCAGCAGGTTTGGGGGCCCCCGTAGCTCCTATAATTCACCCCTCCACTTT.

This clone has a single count. The chain links TRBV9 to TRBJ2-2; the match to TRBD2 covers 8 bases. Trimming cost V 0 bases and J 0 bases; bases outside gene matches: 19. Germline CDR1 SGDLS, CDR2 YYNGEE. The length of the CDR3 is 22 residues. This CDR3 reads CASSVEWGGVAGSRANTGELFF. The CDR3 DNA follows: TGTGCCAGCAGCGTAGAGTGGGGTGGGGTAGCGGGGTCAAGGGCGAACACCGGGGAGCTGTTTTTT.

This sequence joins TRBV4-3 and TRBJ2-1, with D possibly called TRBD1 or TRBD2 (5 bases each). Germline CDR1 is LGHNA and CDR2 is YSLEER. The length of the CDR3 is 15 residues. Trimming left V 0 bases short and J 2 bases short, with 8 bases between. The CDR3 DNA reads TGCGCCAGCAGCCAAGATATGGGGGCCTACAATGAGCAGTTCTTC. Protein sequence: CASSQDMGAYNEQFF.

This clone was recorded once. The genes are TRBV9 and TRBJ2-1; possibly TRBD1 or TRBD2 for D (5 bases each). The CDR3 covers 12 residues. The germline V and J ends were trimmed by 1 base and 8 bases, with 7 bases remaining between them. Germline lookup yields CDR1 SGDLS and CDR2 YYNGEE. The CDR3 loop is CASSVWGYEQFF. The CDR3 DNA reads as TGTGCCAGCAGCGTATGGGGGTATGAGCAGTTCTTC.

The genes are TRBV5-1 and TRBJ2-7; 7 bases are a match to TRBD1. CDR1 and CDR2 (germline): SGHRS, YFSETQ. The CDR3 is made up of 15 amino acids. Unmatched junction bases numbered 10, after V lost 6 bases and J lost 1 base. DNA for the CDR3: TGCGCCAGCACCTACGACCCGGGACAGTCCTACGAGCAGTACTTC. It encodes CASTYDPGQSYEQYF.

V and J are TRBV7-2 and TRBJ1-6; no clear D. Looked up from germline, CDR1 is SGHTA and CDR2 is FQGNSA. The germline V and J ends were trimmed by 6 bases and 5 bases, with 11 bases remaining between them. The CDR3 sequence is 14 residues long. The CDR3 sequence is CASSSGFNNSPLHF. In DNA, the CDR3 is TGTGCCAGCAGTTCGGGTTTCAATAATTCACCCCTCCACTTT.

J is TRBJ2-7 and V is TRBV7-2, with 8 nucleotides matching TRBD2. The V and J ends lost 0 bases and 5 bases, in that order; junction bases with no gene match: 6. Per germline, CDR1 SGHTA and CDR2 FQGNSA. This CDR3 has 15 amino acids. The CDR3 region has the DNA TGTGCCAGCAGCTTAGCGGTAGCGGGATACAACGAGCAGTACTTC. This translates into CASSLAVAGYNEQYF.